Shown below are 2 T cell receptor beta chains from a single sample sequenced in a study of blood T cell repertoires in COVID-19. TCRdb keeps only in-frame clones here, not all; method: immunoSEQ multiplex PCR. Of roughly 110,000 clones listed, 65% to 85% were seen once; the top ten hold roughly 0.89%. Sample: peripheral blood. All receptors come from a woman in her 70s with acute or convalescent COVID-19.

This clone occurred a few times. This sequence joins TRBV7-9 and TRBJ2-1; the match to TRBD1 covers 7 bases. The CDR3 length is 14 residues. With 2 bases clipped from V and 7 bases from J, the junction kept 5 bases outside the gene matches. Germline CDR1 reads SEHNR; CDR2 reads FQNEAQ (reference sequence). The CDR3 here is CASSLSDRTNEQFF. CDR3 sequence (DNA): TGTGCCAGCAGCTTATCGGACAGGACGAATGAGCAGTTCTTC. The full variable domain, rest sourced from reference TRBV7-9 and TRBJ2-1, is DTGVSQNPRHKITKRGQNVTFRCDPISEHNRLYWYRQTLGQGPEFLTYFQNEAQLEKSRLLSDRFSAERPKGSFSTLEIQRTEQGDSAMYLCASSLSDRTNEQFFGPGTRLTVL.

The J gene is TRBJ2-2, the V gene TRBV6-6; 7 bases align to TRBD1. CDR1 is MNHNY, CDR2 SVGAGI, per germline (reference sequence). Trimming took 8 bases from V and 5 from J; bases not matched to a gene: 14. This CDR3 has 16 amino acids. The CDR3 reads CASGHTPGQRTGELFF. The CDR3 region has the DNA TGTGCCAGCGGCCACACGCCGGGACAGAGGACCGGGGAGCTGTTTTTT.